This passage covers 3 T cell receptor beta chains from one sample sequenced in a study of cytomegalovirus exposure and HLA in healthy donors. 60 Vbeta and 13 Jbeta primers were used in PCR. The method was immunoSEQ multiplex PCR; TCRdb's version includes in-frame clones alone and lacks a portion of them. The sample has about 210,000 clones; roughly four fifths are singletons. Sample: PBMCs. The origin of the receptors is a woman in her fifties or sixties in good health and CMV-seropositive.

The chain uses TRBV7-2 and TRBJ2-5, with 7 bases fitting TRBD2. The length of the CDR3 is 17 residues. From germline, CDR1 is SGHTA and CDR2 FQGNSA. J gave up 1 base and V 5 bases, and 13 bases lay outside the gene matches. CDR3 in DNA: TGTGCCAGCAGCCCTCTTCAGGCGGGGGTTTCCCAAGAGACCCAGTACTTC. Protein sequence: CASSPLQAGVSQETQYF.

This sequence joins TRBV7-8 and TRBJ1-1, with 7 positions matching TRBD1. The J segment lost 2 bases and the V segment lost 1 base, leaving 4 bases of the junction unmatched. Germline CDR1 is SGHVS and CDR2 is FQNEAQ. The CDR3 extends over 15 amino acids. The CDR3 nucleotides read TGTGCCAGCAGCTTAGTGGGACAGAGAAACACTGAAGCTTTCTTT. Translation gives CASSLVGQRNTEAFF.

This rearrangement joins TRBV7-8 to TRBJ2-3, with 10 bases aligning to TRBD2. Germline loops: CDR1 SGHVS, CDR2 FQNEAQ. J lost 4 bases, V lost 6 bases, and 10 bases had no gene match. The CDR3 has 16 residues. CDR3 DNA sequence: TGTGCCAGCAGTCACGTGGGGCTAGCGGGGGCAGATACGCAGTATTTT. This codes for CASSHVGLAGADTQYF.